This record covers a single T cell receptor beta chain. An end of the junction differs from the germline gene, which may be a read error. With 60 Vbeta and 13 Jbeta primers, the PCR was carried out. Clones were sequenced by immunoSEQ multiplex PCR, and TCRdb holds only the in-frame ones, with some missing. Here the sample spans over 120,000 clones, 77% being singletons. CDR3 length equals 16 residues. The germline CDR1 and CDR2 sequences are SGHRS and YFSETQ. The data were obtained in a study of cytomegalovirus exposure and HLA in healthy donors. Study context: Earlier, roughly 180 million T cells were analyzed, and 90 million to 120 million unique TCR beta sequences were found among them.

This TCR was recovered from a male donor in good health and CMV-seronegative. The sample consisted of PBMCs. The chain recombines TRBV5-1 with TRBJ2-3; 7 positions match TRBD1. The CDR3 nucleotides are TGCGCCAGCCGCTTTGGGTTAGACAGGGTAACAGATACGCAGTATTTT. It is translated as CASRFGLDRVTDTQYF.